Following are 17 T cell receptor beta chains from one sample sequenced in a study of blood T cell repertoires in COVID-19. Some clones are missing from TCRdb's copy, which holds only in-frame ones; the method was immunoSEQ multiplex PCR. Here the sample spans a few hundred thousand clones, less than 90% being singletons. The sample comprised peripheral blood. These receptors were obtained from a woman aged 50 to 60 with acute or convalescent COVID-19.

Here the CDR3 DNA reads TGTGCCAGTAGTATAGGCCTAGCGGGGGGGTATGGCACAGATACGCAGTATTTT. Protein product: CASSIGLAGGYGTDTQYF. The chain employs TRBV19 and TRBJ2-3; 12 positions agree with TRBD2. Germline-derived CDR1 and CDR2 are LNHDA and SQIVND (reference sequence). There are 18 residues in the CDR3. J lost 1 base, V lost 1 base, and 6 bases had no gene match. Full variable domain (rest looked up from reference TRBV19 and TRBJ2-3): DGGITQSPKYLFRKEGQNVTLSCEQNLNHDAMYWYRQDPGQGLRLIYYSQIVNDFQKGDIAEGYSVSREKKESFPLTVTSAQKNPTAFYLCASSIGLAGGYGTDTQYFGPGTRLTVL.

This chain joins TRBV7-2 and TRBJ1-6; no firm D call. The CDR3 is 15 amino acids. With 3 bases removed from V and 10 bases from J, the gap between germline ends came to 16 bases. Germline values: CDR1 SGHTA, CDR2 FQGNSA. CDR3 protein: CASSLAGPSASPLHF. The CDR3 DNA reads TGTGCCAGCAGCTTGGCGGGTCCCTCGGCCTCACCCCTCCACTTT. The complete variable domain, with remaining parts taken from reference TRBV7-2 and TRBJ1-6, reads GAGVSQSPSNKVTEKGKDVELRCDPISGHTALYWYRQSLGQGLEFLIYFQGNSAPDKSGLPSDRFSAERTGGSVSTLTIQRTQQEDSAVYLCASSLAGPSASPLHFGNGTRLTVT.

This chain links TRBV19 with TRBJ2-5, with no clear D. CDR3 length equals 15 residues. V was cut by 6 bases and J by 1 base, with 15 bases left in between. Germline V lookup: CDR1 LNHDA, CDR2 SQIVND (reference sequence). CDR3 in amino acids: CASRLIDATQETQYF. As DNA, the CDR3 is TGTGCCAGTAGACTAATAGACGCTACCCAAGAGACCCAGTACTTC.

This clone was recorded only once. This chain links TRBV7-8 with TRBJ2-7, with 7 bases matching TRBD2. Looked up from germline, CDR1 is SGHVS and CDR2 is FQNEAQ. Germline trimming cut 5 bases from V and 6 bases from J; bases unmatched to any gene: 4. The CDR3 has 12 residues. CDR3 amino acids: CASSLGLGEQYF. The CDR3 nucleotides are TGTGCCAGCAGCCTCGGACTAGGCGAGCAGTACTTC.

The V call is TRBV15, the J call TRBJ1-4, with 7 bases matching TRBD1. Germline values: CDR1 LNHNV, CDR2 YYDKDF (reference sequence). The V gene end was trimmed by 4 bases and the J gene end by 3 bases; junction bases not matched to a gene: 2. The CDR3 covers 14 residues. The CDR3 is CATSIDRANEKLFF. In nucleotides, the CDR3 is TGTGCCACCAGCATAGACAGGGCTAATGAAAAACTGTTTTTT.

The chain combines TRBV24-1 with TRBJ2-1; D may be TRBD2 (5 bases). Germline loops: CDR1 KGHDR, CDR2 SFDVKD. CDR3 length: 13 residues. Trimming removed 7 bases at V and 0 bases at J, with 6 bases between. The CDR3 coding sequence is TGTGCCACCAGGGGGAGCTCCTACAATGAGCAGTTCTTC. Its translation: CATRGSSYNEQFF.

This chain links TRBV18 with TRBJ2-5; D may be TRBD2 (6 bases). Germline V gene lookup returns CDR1 KGHSH and CDR2 LQKENI. The CDR3 runs 14 residues. V was pared by 5 bases and J by 2 bases, with 12 bases between. This CDR3 reads CASSTSGWQETQYF. CDR3 DNA: TGTGCCAGCTCAACCAGCGGGTGGCAAGAGACCCAGTACTTC.

The chain couples TRBV5-4 to TRBJ2-5; a possible D gene is TRBD1 (5 bases). Germline V gene lookup returns CDR1 SGHNT and CDR2 YYREEE (reference sequence). The CDR3 has 14 amino acids. Trimming cost V 0 bases and J 5 bases, with 11 bases left between them. DNA of the CDR3: TGTGCCAGCAGCTTGGCCCCCAGGGTGGAGACCCAGTACTTC. Amino acids: CASSLAPRVETQYF.

CDR3 residues: CARGFYNSPLHF. The CDR3 DNA follows: TGTGCTAGGGGGTTTTATAATTCACCCCTCCACTTT. This rearrangement joins TRBV6-5 to TRBJ1-6, with D maybe TRBD1 (6 bases). CDR3 length: 12 residues. The germline V gene has CDR1 MNHEY and CDR2 SVGAGI.

This chain links TRBV4-3 with TRBJ2-1, with TRBD1 matching 8 bases. The CDR3 is 17 residues long. V lost 0 bases and J lost 3; bases outside the gene matches: 7. The germline gives CDR1 LGHNA, CDR2 YSLEER. CDR3 amino acids: CASSQDAQGAGYNEQFF. The CDR3 DNA sequence: TGCGCCAGCAGCCAAGACGCCCAGGGGGCCGGCTACAATGAGCAGTTCTTC.

V gene TRBV2 combines with J gene TRBJ2-3; tentatively, D is TRBD1 (5 bases). Germline V gene lookup returns CDR1 SNHLY and CDR2 FYNNEI. Trimming cost V 11 bases and J 4 bases, with 13 bases left between them. The CDR3 extends over 12 amino acids. CDR3 in DNA: TGTGCCCCGGAAGGGGTCCCAGATACGCAGTATTTT. Protein sequence: CAPEGVPDTQYF.

The V and J genes are TRBV7-8 and TRBJ1-1, with 7 positions matching TRBD1. CDR3 length equals 15 residues. V shed 1 base, J shed 3 bases, and the junction held 5 bases outside the gene matches. Germline-derived CDR1 and CDR2 are SGHVS and FQNEAQ. The CDR3 DNA is TGTGCCAGCAGCTTAGGACAGGGCGTAGACACTGAAGCTTTCTTT. This sequence encodes CASSLGQGVDTEAFF.

The J gene is TRBJ1-6, the V gene TRBV19; D is perhaps TRBD1 (6 bases). Germline loops: CDR1 LNHDA, CDR2 SQIVND (reference sequence). The CDR3 is made up of 16 amino acids. V was pared by 4 bases and J by 6 bases, with 16 bases between. CDR3 region: CASSSIGTKFNSPLHF. For the CDR3, the DNA is TGTGCCAGTAGTAGCATCGGGACAAAATTTAATTCACCCCTCCACTTT.

A few counts support this clone. The V and J genes are TRBV7-9 and TRBJ2-6; D remains unclear. Germline V CDR1 and CDR2: SEHNR, FQNEAQ (reference sequence). Trimming stripped 2 bases from V and 0 bases from J, with 5 bases between. The CDR3 has 15 residues. Written as DNA, the CDR3 is TGTGCCAGCAGCTTAACCAGCTCTGGGGCCAACGTCCTGACTTTC. Translating gives CASSLTSSGANVLTF.

V is TRBV19 and J is TRBJ2-3; TRBD2 agrees at 7 bases. Trimming cost V 3 bases and J 3 bases; bases outside gene matches: 12. CDR1 and CDR2 from the germline V gene are LNHDA and SQIVND (reference sequence). CDR3 length equals 17 residues. Here the CDR3 reads CASSIEGGGGPTDTQYF. Here the CDR3 DNA reads TGTGCCAGTAGTATTGAAGGTGGCGGGGGACCGACAGATACGCAGTATTTT.

The chain recombines TRBV19 with TRBJ2-3, with 11 bases aligning to TRBD2. CDR1 LNHDA and CDR2 SQIVND come from the germline V gene (reference sequence). Trimming cost V 0 bases and J 2 bases; bases outside gene matches: 1. The CDR3 length is 16 residues. CDR3 amino acids: CASSIDSGGATDTQYF. Written as DNA, the CDR3 is TGTGCCAGTAGTATAGATAGCGGGGGGGCCACAGATACGCAGTATTTT.

This chain uses TRBV6-2 or TRBV6-3 with TRBJ2-1; 11 bases agree with TRBD2. J was trimmed by 8 bases and V by 0 bases; bases with no gene match: 12. Germline loops: CDR1 MNHEY, CDR2 SVGEGT. CDR3 size: 18 residues. This CDR3 reads CASSYSLIAGGDSHEQFF. As DNA, the CDR3 is TGTGCCAGCAGTTACTCTTTGATAGCGGGGGGGGATTCCCATGAGCAGTTCTTC.